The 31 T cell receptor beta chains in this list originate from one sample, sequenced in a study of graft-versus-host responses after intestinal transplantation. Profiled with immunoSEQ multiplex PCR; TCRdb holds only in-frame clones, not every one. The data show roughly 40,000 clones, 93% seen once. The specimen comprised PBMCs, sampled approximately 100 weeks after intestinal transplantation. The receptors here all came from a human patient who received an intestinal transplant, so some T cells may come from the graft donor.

CDR3 in amino acids: CASISDRGITDTQYF. Here the CDR3 DNA reads TGTGCCAGCATCTCCGACAGGGGCATCACAGATACGCAGTATTTT. This chain connects TRBV6-1 to TRBJ2-3; 8 bases match TRBD1. V lost 7 bases to trimming and J lost 2 bases; unmatched junction nucleotides: 8. The CDR3 covers 15 residues. Germline CDR1 reads MNHNS; CDR2 reads SASEGT.

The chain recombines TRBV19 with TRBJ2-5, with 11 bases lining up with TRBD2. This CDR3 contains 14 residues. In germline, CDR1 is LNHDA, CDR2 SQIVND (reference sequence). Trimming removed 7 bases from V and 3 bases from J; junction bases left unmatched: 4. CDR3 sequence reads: CASTGTSGEETQYF. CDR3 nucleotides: TGTGCCAGTACCGGGACTAGCGGTGAAGAGACCCAGTACTTC.

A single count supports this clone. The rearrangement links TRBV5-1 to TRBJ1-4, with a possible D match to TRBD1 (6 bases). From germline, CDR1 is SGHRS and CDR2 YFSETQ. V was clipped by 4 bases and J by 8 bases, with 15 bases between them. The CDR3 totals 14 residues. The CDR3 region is CASSPRGAQEKLFF. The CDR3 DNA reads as TGCGCCAGCAGCCCCCGGGGGGCTCAAGAAAAACTGTTTTTT.

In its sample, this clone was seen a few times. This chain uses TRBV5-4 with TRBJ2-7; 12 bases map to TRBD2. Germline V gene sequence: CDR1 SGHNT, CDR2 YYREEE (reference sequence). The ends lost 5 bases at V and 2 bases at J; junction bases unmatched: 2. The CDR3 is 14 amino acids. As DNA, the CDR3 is TGTGCCAGCAGATCTAGCGGGGGGGCCTACGAGCAGTACTTC. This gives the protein CASRSSGGAYEQYF.

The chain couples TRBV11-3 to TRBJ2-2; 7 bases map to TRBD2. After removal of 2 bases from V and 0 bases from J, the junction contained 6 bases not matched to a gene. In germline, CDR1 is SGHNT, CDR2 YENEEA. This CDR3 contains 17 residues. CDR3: CASSLSATSPNTGELFF. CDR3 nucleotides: TGTGCCAGCAGCTTATCGGCGACTAGCCCGAACACCGGGGAGCTGTTTTTT.

CDR3 in amino acids: CASSTGTEDNSPLHF. CDR3 DNA: TGTGCCAGTAGTACCGGGACAGAAGATAATTCACCCCTCCACTTT. The chain carries TRBV19 and TRBJ1-6; TRBD1 matches 7 bases. With 4 bases clipped from V and 5 bases from J, the junction kept 5 bases outside the gene matches. Per germline, CDR1 LNHDA and CDR2 SQIVND (reference sequence). The CDR3 is 15 residues long.

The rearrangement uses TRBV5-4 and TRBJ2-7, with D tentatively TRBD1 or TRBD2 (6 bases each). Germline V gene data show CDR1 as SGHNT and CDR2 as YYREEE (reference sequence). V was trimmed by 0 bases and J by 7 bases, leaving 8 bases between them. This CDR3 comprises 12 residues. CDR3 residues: CASSLEGGEQYF. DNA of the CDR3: TGTGCCAGCAGCTTGGAGGGGGGTGAGCAGTACTTC.

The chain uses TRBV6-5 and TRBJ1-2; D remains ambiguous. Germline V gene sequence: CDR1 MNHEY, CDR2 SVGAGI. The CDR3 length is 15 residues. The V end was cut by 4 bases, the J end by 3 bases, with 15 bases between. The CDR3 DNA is TGTGCCAGCAGTTCCCATAAACTTATACACTATGGCTACACCTTC. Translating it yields CASSSHKLIHYGYTF.

DNA of the CDR3: TGTGCCAGCAGCTTTAGCCGGGATAAGATCTACGAGCAGTACTTC. Residues: CASSFSRDKIYEQYF. The rearrangement uses TRBV7-9 and TRBJ2-7, with D perhaps matching TRBD2 (5 bases). The CDR3 loop spans 15 amino acids. The V end was cut by 3 bases, the J end by 3 bases, with 15 bases between. Germline lookup yields CDR1 SEHNR and CDR2 FQNEAQ (reference sequence).

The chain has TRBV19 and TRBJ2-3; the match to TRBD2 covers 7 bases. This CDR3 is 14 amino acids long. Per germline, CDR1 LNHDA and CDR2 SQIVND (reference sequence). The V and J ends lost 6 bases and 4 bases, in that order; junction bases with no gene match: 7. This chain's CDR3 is CASRKGLVPDTQYF. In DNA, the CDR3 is TGTGCCAGTAGGAAAGGACTAGTACCAGATACGCAGTATTTT.

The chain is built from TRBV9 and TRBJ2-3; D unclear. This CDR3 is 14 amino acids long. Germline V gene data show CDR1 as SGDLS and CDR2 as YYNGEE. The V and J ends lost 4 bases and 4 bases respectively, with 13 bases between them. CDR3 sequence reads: CASSLRVLADTQYF. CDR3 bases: TGTGCCAGCAGCTTAAGGGTCCTGGCAGATACGCAGTATTTT.

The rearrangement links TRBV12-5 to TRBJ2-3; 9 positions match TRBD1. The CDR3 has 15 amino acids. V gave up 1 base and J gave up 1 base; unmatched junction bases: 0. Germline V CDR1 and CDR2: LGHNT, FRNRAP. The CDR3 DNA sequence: TGTGCTAGTGGTTTGGGGACAGGGGGCACAGATACGCAGTATTTT. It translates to CASGLGTGGTDTQYF.

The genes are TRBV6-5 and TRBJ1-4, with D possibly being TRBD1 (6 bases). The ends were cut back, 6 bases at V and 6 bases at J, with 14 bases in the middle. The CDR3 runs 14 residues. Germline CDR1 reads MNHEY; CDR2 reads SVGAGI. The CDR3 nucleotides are TGTGCCAGCAGGAAAGGGGGGGAAGATGAAAAACTGTTTTTT. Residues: CASRKGGEDEKLFF.

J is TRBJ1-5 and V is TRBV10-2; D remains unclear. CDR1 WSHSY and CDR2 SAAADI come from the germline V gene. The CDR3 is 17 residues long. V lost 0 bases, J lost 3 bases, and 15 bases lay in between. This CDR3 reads CASSESVYRVPNQPQHF. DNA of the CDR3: TGCGCCAGCAGTGAGTCGGTCTACCGGGTCCCCAATCAGCCCCAGCATTTT.

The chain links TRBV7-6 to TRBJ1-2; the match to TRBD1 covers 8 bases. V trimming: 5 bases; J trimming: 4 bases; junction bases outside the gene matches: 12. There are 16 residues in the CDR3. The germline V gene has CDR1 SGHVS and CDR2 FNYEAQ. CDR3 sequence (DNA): TGTGCCAGCAGCCCACTACCGGGACAGGCAGGCTATGGCTACACCTTC. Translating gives CASSPLPGQAGYGYTF.

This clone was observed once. The CDR3 is CASSLDARLQETQYF. The CDR3 DNA sequence: TGTGCCAGCAGCTTAGATGCGAGACTTCAAGAGACCCAGTACTTC. The chain uses TRBV11-2 and TRBJ2-5, with D uncertain. The V and J ends lost 0 bases and 2 bases respectively, with 10 bases between them. Germline V gene lookup returns CDR1 SGHAT and CDR2 FQNNGV. This CDR3 has 15 amino acids.

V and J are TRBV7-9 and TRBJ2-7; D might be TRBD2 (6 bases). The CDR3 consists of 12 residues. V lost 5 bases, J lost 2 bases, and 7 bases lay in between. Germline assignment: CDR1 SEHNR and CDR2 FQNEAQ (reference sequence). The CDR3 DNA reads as TGTGCCAGCAGCGAGCGGGCCTACGAGCAGTACTTC. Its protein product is CASSERAYEQYF.

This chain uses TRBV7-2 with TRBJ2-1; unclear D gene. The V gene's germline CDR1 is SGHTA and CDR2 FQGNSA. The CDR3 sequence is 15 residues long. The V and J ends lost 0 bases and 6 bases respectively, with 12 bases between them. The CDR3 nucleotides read TGTGCCAGCAGCTTAGCTTACGGGCAAACCAATGAGCAGTTCTTC. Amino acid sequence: CASSLAYGQTNEQFF.

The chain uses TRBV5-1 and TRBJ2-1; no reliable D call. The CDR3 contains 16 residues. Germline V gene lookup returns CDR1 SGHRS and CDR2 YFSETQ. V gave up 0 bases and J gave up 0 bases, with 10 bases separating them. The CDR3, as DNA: TGCGCCAGCAGCTTGGTTGGGGTGAGCTCCTACAATGAGCAGTTCTTC. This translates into CASSLVGVSSYNEQFF.

CDR3 residues: CASSPSVNTEAFF. DNA for the CDR3: TGTGCCAGCTCACCCTCCGTGAACACTGAAGCTTTCTTT. V is TRBV18 and J is TRBJ1-1; D not resolved. Per the germline V gene, CDR1 is KGHSH and CDR2 is LQKENI. Trimming shortened V by 3 bases and J by 0 bases, and 5 bases separated the two germline ends. CDR3 length: 13 amino acids.

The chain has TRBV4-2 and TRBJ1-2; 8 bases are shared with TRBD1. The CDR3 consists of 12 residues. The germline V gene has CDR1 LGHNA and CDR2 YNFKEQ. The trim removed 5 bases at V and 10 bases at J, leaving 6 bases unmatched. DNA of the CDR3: TGTGCCAGCAGCTTAGGACAGGGCATCTACACCTTC. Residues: CASSLGQGIYTF.

CDR3 coding DNA: TGTGCCATCACGGAAGATGGGGTCATTAGCGGGAGCCTGAGCGAGCAGTACTTC. It is translated as CAITEDGVISGSLSEQYF. This chain joins TRBV10-3 and TRBJ2-7; 9 nucleotides align to TRBD2. The CDR3 loop spans 18 amino acids. J lost 6 bases, V lost 7 bases, and 22 bases had no gene match. CDR1 and CDR2 (germline): ENHRY, SYGVKD.

The CDR3: CASSHRTGDPYEQYF. The CDR3 DNA is TGCGCCAGCAGCCACCGGACAGGGGACCCCTACGAGCAGTACTTC. This chain uses TRBV4-1 with TRBJ2-7; 9 positions match TRBD1. This CDR3 spans 15 amino acids. Trimming took 3 bases from V and 2 from J; bases not matched to a gene: 5. Germline CDR1 is MGHRA and CDR2 is YSYEKL.

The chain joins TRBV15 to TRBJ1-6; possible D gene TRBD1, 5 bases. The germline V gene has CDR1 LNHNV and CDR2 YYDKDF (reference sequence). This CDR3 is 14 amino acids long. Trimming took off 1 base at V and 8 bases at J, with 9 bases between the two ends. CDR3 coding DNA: TGTGCCACCAGCAGAGCAGGGATGGATTCACCCCTCCACTTT. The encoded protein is CATSRAGMDSPLHF.

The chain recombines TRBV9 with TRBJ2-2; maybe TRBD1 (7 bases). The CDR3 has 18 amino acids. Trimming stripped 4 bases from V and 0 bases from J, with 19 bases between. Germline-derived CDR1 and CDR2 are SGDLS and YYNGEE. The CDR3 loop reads CASSSSRGARPNTGELFF. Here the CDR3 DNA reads TGTGCCAGCAGCTCATCCAGGGGGGCCAGACCGAACACCGGGGAGCTGTTTTTT.

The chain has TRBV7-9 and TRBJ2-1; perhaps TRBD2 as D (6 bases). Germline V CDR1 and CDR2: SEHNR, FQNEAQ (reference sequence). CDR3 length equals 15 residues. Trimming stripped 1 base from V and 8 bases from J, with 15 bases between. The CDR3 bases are TGTGCCAGCAGCTTAGACTTAACGGGAGTTGATGAGCAGTTCTTC. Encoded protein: CASSLDLTGVDEQFF.

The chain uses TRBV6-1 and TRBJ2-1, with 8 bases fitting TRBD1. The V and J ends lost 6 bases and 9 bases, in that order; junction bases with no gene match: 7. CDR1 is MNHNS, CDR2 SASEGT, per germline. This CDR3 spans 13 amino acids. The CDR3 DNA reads TGTGCCAGCAGGGGGGACAGGATGACTGAGCAGTTCTTC. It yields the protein CASRGDRMTEQFF.

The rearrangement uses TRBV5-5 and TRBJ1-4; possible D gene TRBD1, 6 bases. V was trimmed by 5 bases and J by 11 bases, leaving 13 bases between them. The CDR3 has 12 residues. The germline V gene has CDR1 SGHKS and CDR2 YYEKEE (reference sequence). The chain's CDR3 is CASSEFTGKLFF. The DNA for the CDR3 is TGTGCCAGCAGTGAATTCACAGGGAAACTGTTTTTT. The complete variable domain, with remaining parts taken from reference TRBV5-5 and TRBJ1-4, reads DAGVTQSPTHLIKTRGQQVTLRCSPISGHKSVSWYQQVLGQGPQFIFQYYEKEERGRGNFPDRFSARQFPNYSSELNVNALLLGDSALYLCASSEFTGKLFFGSGTQLSVL.

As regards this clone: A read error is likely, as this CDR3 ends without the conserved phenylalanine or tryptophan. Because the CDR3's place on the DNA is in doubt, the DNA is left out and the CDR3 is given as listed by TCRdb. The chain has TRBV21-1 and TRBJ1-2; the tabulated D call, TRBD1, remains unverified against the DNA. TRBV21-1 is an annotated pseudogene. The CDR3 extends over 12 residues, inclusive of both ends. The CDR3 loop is CASSPLTGGAPV.

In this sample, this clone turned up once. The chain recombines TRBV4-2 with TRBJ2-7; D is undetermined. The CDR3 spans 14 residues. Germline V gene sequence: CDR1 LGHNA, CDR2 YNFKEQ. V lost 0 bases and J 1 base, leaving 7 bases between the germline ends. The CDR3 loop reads CASSQESHSYEQYF. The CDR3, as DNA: TGTGCCAGCAGCCAAGAAAGCCATTCCTACGAGCAGTACTTC.

In nucleotides, the CDR3 is TGTGCTAGTGGCGGACAGGGGGGGACCCAGTACTTC. It yields the protein CASGGQGGTQYF. J is TRBJ2-5 and V is TRBV12-5; 10 bases align to TRBD1. This CDR3 comprises 12 residues. V lost 6 bases to trimming and J lost 7 bases; unmatched junction nucleotides: 2. Germline V gene lookup returns CDR1 LGHNT and CDR2 FRNRAP.